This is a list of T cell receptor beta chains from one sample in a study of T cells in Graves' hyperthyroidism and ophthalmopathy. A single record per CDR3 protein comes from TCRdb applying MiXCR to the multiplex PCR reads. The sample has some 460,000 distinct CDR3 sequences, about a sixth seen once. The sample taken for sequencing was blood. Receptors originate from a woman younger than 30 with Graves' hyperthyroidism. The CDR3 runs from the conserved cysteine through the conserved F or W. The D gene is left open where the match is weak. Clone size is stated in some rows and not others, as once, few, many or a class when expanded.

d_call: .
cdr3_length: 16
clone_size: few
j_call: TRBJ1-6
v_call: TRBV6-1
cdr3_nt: TGTGCCAGCAGTGTTGCGGCAGGGTCGAGGAATTCACCCCTCCACTTT
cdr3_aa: CASSVAAGSRNSPLHF

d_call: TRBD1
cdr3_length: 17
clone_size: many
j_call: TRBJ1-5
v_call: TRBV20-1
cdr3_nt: TGCAGTGCTGGGGCCAGGGGGCGAGGTGGGAGCAATCAGCCCCAGCATTTT
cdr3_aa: CSAGARGRGGSNQPQHF

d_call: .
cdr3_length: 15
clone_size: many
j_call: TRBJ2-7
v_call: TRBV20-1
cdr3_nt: TGCAGTGCTAGAGACCCTAGGCAGCAGGGCGACGAGCAGTACTTC
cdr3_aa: CSARDPRQQGDEQYF

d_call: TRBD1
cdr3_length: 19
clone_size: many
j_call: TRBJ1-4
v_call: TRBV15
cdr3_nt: TGTGCCACCAGCAGAGAGGTCTTGGGACAGGGGAGATCAGGGGAAAAACTGTTTTTT
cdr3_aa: CATSREVLGQGRSGEKLFF

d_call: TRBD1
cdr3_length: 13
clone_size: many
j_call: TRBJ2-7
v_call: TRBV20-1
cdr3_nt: TGCAGTGCTAGGTCGGACAGGGCATACGAGCAGTACTTC
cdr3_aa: CSARSDRAYEQYF

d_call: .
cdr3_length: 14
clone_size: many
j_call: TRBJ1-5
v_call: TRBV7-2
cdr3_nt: TGTGCCAGCAGCGTCTTAGGGGGGAATCAGCCCCAGCATTTT
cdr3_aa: CASSVLGGNQPQHF

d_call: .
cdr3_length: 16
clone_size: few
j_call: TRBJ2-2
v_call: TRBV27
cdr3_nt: TGTGCCAGCAGTATAATCGGTCCTCCTTCACCTGGGGAGCTGTTTTTT
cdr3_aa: CASSIIGPPSPGELFF

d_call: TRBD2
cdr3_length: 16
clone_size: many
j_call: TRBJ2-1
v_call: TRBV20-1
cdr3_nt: TGCAGTGCCAGCGGCCTAACTAGCGGGCCTGTTAATGAGCAGTTCTTC
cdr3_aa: CSASGLTSGPVNEQFF

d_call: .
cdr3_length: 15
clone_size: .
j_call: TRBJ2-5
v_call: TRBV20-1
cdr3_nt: TGCAGTGCTAGTACAGGGCAACCGTACCAAGAGACCCAGTACTTC
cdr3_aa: CSASTGQPYQETQYF

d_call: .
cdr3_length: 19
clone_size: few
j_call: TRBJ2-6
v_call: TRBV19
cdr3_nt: TGTGCCAGTAGTATAGATGGGGACCCCAGGACACCTGGGGCCAACGTCCTGACTTTC
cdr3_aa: CASSIDGDPRTPGANVLTF

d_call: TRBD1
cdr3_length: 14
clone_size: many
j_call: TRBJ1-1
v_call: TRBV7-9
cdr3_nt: TGTGCCAGCAGGCCGGGACAGGGGAACACTGAAGCTTTCTTT
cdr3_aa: CASRPGQGNTEAFF

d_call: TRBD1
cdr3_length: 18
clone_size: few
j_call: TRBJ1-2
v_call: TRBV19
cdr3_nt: TGTGCCAGTAGTATAGGACGGGTCGGCAGGGGGAATTACTATGGCTACACCTTC
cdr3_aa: CASSIGRVGRGNYYGYTF

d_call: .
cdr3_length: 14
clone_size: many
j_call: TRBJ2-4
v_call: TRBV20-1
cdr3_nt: TGCAGTGCTAGAGTGGAGGGGGGGGGAAACATTCAGTACTTC
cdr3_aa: CSARVEGGGNIQYF

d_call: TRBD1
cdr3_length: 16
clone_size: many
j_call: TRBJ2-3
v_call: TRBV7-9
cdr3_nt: TGTGCCAGCAGCTTAGGCCAGGGGGCAAGCACAGATACGCAGTATTTT
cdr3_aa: CASSLGQGASTDTQYF

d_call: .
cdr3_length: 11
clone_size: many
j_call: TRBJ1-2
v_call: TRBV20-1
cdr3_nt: TGCAGTGCTAGGACCCTCCATGGCTACACCTTC
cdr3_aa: CSARTLHGYTF

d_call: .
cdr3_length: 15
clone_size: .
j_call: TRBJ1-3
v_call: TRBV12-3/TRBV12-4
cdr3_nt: TGTGCCAGCACCGAGGTCGGGGGGCCGGGAAACACCATATATTTT
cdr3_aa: CASTEVGGPGNTIYF

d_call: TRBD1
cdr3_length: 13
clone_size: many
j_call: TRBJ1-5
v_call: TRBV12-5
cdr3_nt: TGTGCTAGTGCAGGGGGGTCGCCTCAGCCCCAGCATTTT
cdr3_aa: CASAGGSPQPQHF

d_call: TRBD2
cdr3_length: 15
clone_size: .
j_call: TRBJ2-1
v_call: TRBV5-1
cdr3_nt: TGCGCCAGCAGGCGACTAGCGGACCGTTACAATGAGCAGTTCTTC
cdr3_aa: CASRRLADRYNEQFF

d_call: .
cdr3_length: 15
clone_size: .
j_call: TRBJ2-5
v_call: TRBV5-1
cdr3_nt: TGCGCCAGCAGCTTGGAGGCAGGCCCCCAAGAGACCCAGTACTTC
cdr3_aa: CASSLEAGPQETQYF

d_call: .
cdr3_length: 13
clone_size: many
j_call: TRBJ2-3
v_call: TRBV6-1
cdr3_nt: TGTGCCAGCGATGAGGAGCTGGGAGATACGCAGTATTTT
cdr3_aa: CASDEELGDTQYF

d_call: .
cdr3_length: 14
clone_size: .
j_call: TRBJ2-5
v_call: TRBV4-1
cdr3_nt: TGCGCCAGCAGCCGAGAGCGGGCGGGAGAGACCCAGTACTTC
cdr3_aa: CASSRERAGETQYF

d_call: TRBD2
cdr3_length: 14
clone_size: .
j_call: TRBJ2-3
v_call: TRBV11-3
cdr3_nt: TGTGCCAGCAGCATAGCGGGAGACACAGATACGCAGTATTTT
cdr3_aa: CASSIAGDTDTQYF

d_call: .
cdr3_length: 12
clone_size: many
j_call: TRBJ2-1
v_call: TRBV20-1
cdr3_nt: TGCAGTGCTAGCTGGTTAGGGGGTGAGCAGTTCTTC
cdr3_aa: CSASWLGGEQFF

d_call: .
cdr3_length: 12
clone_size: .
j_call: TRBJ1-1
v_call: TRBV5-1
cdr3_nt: TGCGCCAGCAGGCTGGACAGCACTGAAGCTTTCTTT
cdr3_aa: CASRLDSTEAFF

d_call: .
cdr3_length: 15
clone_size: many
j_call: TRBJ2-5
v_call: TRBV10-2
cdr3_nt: TGCGCCAGCAGAACACCGACTAGGTTAGGAGAGACCCAGTACTTC
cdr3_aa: CASRTPTRLGETQYF

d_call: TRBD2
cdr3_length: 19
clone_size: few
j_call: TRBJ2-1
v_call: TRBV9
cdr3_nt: TGTGCCAGCAGCGTAGGGGCGGGGCTAGCGGAGTTCTCCTACAATGAGCAGTTCTTC
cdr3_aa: CASSVGAGLAEFSYNEQFF

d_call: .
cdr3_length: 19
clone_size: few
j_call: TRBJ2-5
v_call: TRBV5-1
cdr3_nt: TGCGCCAGCAGCTTTCTGGCCCAGGCAGGGGAGGGGGTCGGAGAGACCCAGTACTTC
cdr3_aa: CASSFLAQAGEGVGETQYF